This T cell receptor (beta chain) was recorded in a study of regulatory T cells in long-lasting Graves disease. Sequencing libraries for TCR beta were prepared with iRepertoire HTBI primers and Arm-PCR of CDR3 regions. TCRdb reprocessed the multiplex PCR reads via MiXCR and lists one record per CDR3 protein. The repertoire consists of about 420,000 distinct CDR3 sequences, with less than 20% occurring once and the leading ten covering 23%. Germline CDR1 is SEHNR and CDR2 is FQNEAQ (reference sequence). V was trimmed by 0 bases and J by 0 bases, leaving 7 bases between them. This CDR3 spans 15 amino acids. This clonotype was seen repeatedly, ten times or more. The sample's time point: newly diagnosed GD, antithyroid drugs for less than 3 months. The authors made the TCR library using RNA they extracted from PBMCs. These data were also filed under a second study, of T cells in Graves' hyperthyroidism and ophthalmopathy.

The gene calls are TRBV7-9 and TRBJ2-3, with D maybe TRBD2 (5 bases). Sequencing was performed on peripheral blood mononuclear cells (PBMCs), taken at new diagnosis, from a patient treated with antithyroid drugs. The TCR sequence derives from a woman in her late teens or twenties with Graves disease. The CDR3, as DNA: TGTGCCAGCAGCTTAGCGGGAGTAAGCACAGATACGCAGTATTTT. As protein: CASSLAGVSTDTQYF.